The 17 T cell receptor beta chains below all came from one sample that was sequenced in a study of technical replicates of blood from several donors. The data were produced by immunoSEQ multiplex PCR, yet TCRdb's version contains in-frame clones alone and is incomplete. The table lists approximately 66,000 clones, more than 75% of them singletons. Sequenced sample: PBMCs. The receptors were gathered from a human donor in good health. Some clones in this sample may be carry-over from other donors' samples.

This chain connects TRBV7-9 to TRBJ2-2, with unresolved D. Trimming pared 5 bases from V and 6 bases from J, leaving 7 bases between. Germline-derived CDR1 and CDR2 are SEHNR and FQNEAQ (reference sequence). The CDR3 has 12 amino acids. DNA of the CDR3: TGTGCCAGCAGCGACAACTCCGGGGAGCTGTTTTTT. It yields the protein CASSDNSGELFF.

CDR3 sequence (DNA): TGTGCCAGCAGCTTGACAGGACTCGAGCAGTACTTC. It translates to CASSLTGLEQYF. The rearrangement links TRBV7-2 to TRBJ2-7; possibly TRBD1 for D (6 bases). Germline CDR1 and CDR2: SGHTA and FQGNSA. The CDR3 loop spans 12 amino acids. V lost 3 bases and J lost 6, with 9 bases in between.

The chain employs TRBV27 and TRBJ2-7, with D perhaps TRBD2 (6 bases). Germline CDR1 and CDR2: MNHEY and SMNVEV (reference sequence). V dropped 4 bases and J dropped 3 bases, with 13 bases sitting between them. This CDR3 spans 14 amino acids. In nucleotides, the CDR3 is TGTGCCAGCAGTTCCCGGGAGTTGGGCTACGAGCAGTACTTC. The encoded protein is CASSSRELGYEQYF.

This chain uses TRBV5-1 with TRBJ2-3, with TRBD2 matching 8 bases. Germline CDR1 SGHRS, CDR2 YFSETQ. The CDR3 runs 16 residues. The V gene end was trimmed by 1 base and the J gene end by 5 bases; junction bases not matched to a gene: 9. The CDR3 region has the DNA TGCGCCAGCAGCTTGAGTGATAGCGGGACCCGAGATACGCAGTATTTT. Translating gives CASSLSDSGTRDTQYF.

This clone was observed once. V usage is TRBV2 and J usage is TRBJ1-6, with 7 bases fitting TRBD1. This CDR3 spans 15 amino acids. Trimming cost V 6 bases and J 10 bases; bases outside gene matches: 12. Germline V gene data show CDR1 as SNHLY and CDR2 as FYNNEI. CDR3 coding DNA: TGTGCCAGCAGCAGATACAGGGGAGATCAGTCACCCCTCCACTTT. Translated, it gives CASSRYRGDQSPLHF.

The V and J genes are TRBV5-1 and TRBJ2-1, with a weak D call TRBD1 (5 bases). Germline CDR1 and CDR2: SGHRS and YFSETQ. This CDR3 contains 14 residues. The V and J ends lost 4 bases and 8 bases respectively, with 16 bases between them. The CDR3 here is CASSADNPIDEQFF. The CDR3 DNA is TGCGCCAGCAGCGCGGACAACCCTATAGATGAGCAGTTCTTC.

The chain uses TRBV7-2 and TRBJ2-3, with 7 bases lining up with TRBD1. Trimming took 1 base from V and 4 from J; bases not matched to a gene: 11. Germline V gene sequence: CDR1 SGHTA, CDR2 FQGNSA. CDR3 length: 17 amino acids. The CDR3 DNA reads TGTGCCAGCAGCTTAGTTCCCATGAAAGGGGGCGCAGATACGCAGTATTTT. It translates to CASSLVPMKGGADTQYF.

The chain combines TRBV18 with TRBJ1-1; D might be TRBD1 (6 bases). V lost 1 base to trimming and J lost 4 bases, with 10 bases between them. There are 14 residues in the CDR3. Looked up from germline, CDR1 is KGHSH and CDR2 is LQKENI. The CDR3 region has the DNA TGTGCCAGCTCACCACAGGGGGTTTTCACTGAAGCTTTCTTT. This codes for CASSPQGVFTEAFF.

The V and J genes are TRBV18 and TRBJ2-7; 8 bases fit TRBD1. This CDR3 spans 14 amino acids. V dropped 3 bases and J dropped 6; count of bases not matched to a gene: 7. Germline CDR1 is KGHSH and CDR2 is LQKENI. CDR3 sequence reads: CASSPTGVLLEQYF. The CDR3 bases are TGTGCCAGCTCACCGACAGGGGTTCTTCTCGAGCAGTACTTC.

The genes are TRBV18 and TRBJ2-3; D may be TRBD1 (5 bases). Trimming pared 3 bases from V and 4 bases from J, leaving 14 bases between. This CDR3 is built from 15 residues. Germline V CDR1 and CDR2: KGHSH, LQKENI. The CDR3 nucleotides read TGTGCCAGCTCACCCCAAGGGGCGAGCGCAGATACGCAGTATTTT. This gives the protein CASSPQGASADTQYF.

The CDR3 loop is CASSPGGRLATEAFF. CDR3 DNA: TGTGCCAGCAGCCCCGGGGGACGGTTGGCCACTGAAGCTTTCTTT. The genes are TRBV7-6 and TRBJ1-1, with a possible D match to TRBD1 (5 bases). V lost 5 bases to trimming and J lost 4 bases, with 17 bases between them. The CDR3 contains 15 residues. CDR1 is SGHVS, CDR2 FNYEAQ, per germline.

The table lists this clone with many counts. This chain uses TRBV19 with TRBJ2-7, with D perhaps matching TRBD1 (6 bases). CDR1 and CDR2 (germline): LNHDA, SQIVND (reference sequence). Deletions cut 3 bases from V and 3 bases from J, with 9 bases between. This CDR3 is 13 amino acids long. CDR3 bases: TGTGCCAGTAGTATTGAGGACAGCTACGAGCAGTACTTC. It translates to CASSIEDSYEQYF.

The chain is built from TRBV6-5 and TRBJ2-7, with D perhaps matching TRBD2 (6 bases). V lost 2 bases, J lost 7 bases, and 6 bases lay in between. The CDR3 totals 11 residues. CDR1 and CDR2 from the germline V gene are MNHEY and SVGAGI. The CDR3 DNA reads TGTGCCAGCAGTTACGGAGGGGAGCAGTACTTC. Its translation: CASSYGGEQYF.

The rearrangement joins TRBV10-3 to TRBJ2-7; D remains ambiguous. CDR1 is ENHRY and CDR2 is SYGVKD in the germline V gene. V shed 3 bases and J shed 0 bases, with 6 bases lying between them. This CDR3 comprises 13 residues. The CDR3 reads CAISDTPSYEQYF. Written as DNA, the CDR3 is TGTGCCATCAGTGACACACCCTCCTACGAGCAGTACTTC.

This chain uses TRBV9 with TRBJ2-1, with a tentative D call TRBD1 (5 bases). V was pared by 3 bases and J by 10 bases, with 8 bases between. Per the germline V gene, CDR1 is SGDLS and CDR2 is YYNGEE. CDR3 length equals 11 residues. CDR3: CASSADSEQFF. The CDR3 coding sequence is TGTGCCAGCAGCGCCGACAGCGAGCAGTTCTTC.

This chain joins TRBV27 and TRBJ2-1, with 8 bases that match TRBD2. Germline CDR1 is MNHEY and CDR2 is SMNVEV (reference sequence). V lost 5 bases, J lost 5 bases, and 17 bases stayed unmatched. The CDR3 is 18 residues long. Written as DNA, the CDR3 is TGTGCCAGCAGTCGCCCCGGGGGGTCGGGGGGGGCCAACAATGAGCAGTTCTTC. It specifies CASSRPGGSGGANNEQFF.

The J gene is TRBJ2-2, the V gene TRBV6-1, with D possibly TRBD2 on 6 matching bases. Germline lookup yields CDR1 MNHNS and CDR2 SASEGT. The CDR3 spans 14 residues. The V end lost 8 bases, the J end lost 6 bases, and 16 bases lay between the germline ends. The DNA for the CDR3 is TGTGCCAGCCGACTAGTATCCCAACCCGGGGAGCTGTTTTTT. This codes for CASRLVSQPGELFF.